These 26 T cell receptor beta chains were sequenced from one sample in a study of blood T cell repertoires in COVID-19. The table came from immunoSEQ multiplex PCR; TCRdb's copy has only in-frame clones and leaves some out. The table includes roughly 150,000 clones, around 82% detected once. Input material: peripheral blood. These receptors were collected from a woman aged 70-85 years who had recovered from COVID-19.

The gene calls are TRBV7-2 and TRBJ1-2; possibly TRBD1 for D (6 bases). Trimming took 5 bases from V and 6 from J, leaving 16 bases between them. Germline CDR1 and CDR2: SGHTA and FQGNSA. This CDR3 is 14 amino acids long. CDR3 coding DNA: TGTGCCAGCAGCCCGCAGCAGGGGCGGGATGGCTACACCTTC. Protein sequence: CASSPQQGRDGYTF.

The CDR3 protein is CSVNVPGHLEKLFF. CDR3 bases: TGCAGCGTAAACGTCCCGGGACACTTAGAAAAACTGTTTTTT. This sequence joins TRBV29-1 and TRBJ1-4; D might be TRBD1 (6 bases). Per germline, CDR1 SQVTM and CDR2 ANQGSEA. V gave up 6 bases and J gave up 8 bases, with 19 bases separating them. The CDR3 covers 14 residues.

This clone is a singleton in its sample. The chain recombines TRBV10-3 with TRBJ2-1; tentatively, D is TRBD1 (7 bases). Germline CDR1 and CDR2: ENHRY and SYGVKD. The CDR3 is made up of 16 amino acids. V gave up 7 bases and J gave up 6 bases, with 22 bases separating them. The CDR3 protein is CAITPGGTQGGNEQFF. In DNA, the CDR3 is TGTGCCATCACCCCAGGGGGGACTCAGGGGGGCAATGAGCAGTTCTTC.

J is TRBJ1-2 and V is TRBV19, with 9 bases lining up with TRBD1. The CDR3 has 15 residues. With V trimmed by 5 bases and J by 2 bases, 6 bases remained unmatched. Germline-derived CDR1 and CDR2 are LNHDA and SQIVND (reference sequence). The CDR3, as DNA: TGTGCCAGTAGTCCGAGTGACAGGGGGAACTATGGCTACACCTTC. Translating it yields CASSPSDRGNYGYTF.

This clone was picked up one time. The chain recombines TRBV19 with TRBJ1-2; no clear D. This CDR3 comprises 14 residues. Germline loops: CDR1 LNHDA, CDR2 SQIVND (reference sequence). Trimming pared 4 bases from V and 8 bases from J, leaving 17 bases between. The CDR3 DNA reads TGTGCCAGTAGTACCCCCCGGAGGCTGAACGGCTACACCTTC. As protein: CASSTPRRLNGYTF. Full variable domain (rest looked up from reference TRBV19 and TRBJ1-2): DGGITQSPKYLFRKEGQNVTLSCEQNLNHDAMYWYRQDPGQGLRLIYYSQIVNDFQKGDIAEGYSVSREKKESFPLTVTSAQKNPTAFYLCASSTPRRLNGYTFGSGTRLTVV.

The gene calls are TRBV24-1 and TRBJ2-1; TRBD2 matches 11 bases. CDR3 size: 16 residues. The V and J ends lost 3 bases and 5 bases, in that order; junction bases with no gene match: 5. Germline V gives CDR1 KGHDR, CDR2 SFDVKD. The CDR3 protein is CATSDPGLAGNNEQFF. Here the CDR3 DNA reads TGTGCCACCAGTGATCCCGGACTAGCGGGTAACAATGAGCAGTTCTTC.

This clone has just a few counts. J is TRBJ1-6 and V is TRBV11-3, with 7 bases matching TRBD1. This CDR3 is built from 17 residues. V lost 5 bases and J lost 6; bases outside the gene matches: 13. CDR1 is SGHNT, CDR2 YENEEA, per germline. In DNA form, the CDR3 reads TGTGCCAGCAGCCCCCAGCCCCCGACAGGGTGTAATTCACCCCTCCACTTT. Translation gives CASSPQPPTGCNSPLHF.

The chain uses TRBV7-9 and TRBJ2-1; 11 bases align to TRBD2. The CDR3 consists of 17 residues. V shed 5 bases, J shed 5 bases, and the junction held 11 bases outside the gene matches. CDR1 and CDR2 from the germline V gene are SEHNR and FQNEAQ (reference sequence). The CDR3 DNA sequence: TGTGCCAGCAGCCCGCAACCGGGACTAGCGGCTCACAATGAGCAGTTCTTC. This encodes CASSPQPGLAAHNEQFF.

This chain uses TRBV24-1 with TRBJ2-1, with 16 nucleotides matching TRBD2. This CDR3 has 18 residues. Germline lookup yields CDR1 KGHDR and CDR2 SFDVKD. Losses at the gene ends were 4 bases for V and 9 bases for J; bases not matched to a gene: 11. The CDR3 nucleotides are TGTGCCACCAGTGACCCGGGACTAGCGGGAGGGTCCCTCGGTGAGCAGTTCTTC. Translated: CATSDPGLAGGSLGEQFF.

V is TRBV20-1 and J is TRBJ2-7; D uncertain. Trimming cost V 6 bases and J 2 bases, with 2 bases left between them. The CDR3 length is 9 residues. Germline V gene lookup returns CDR1 DFQATT and CDR2 SNEGSKA (reference sequence). CDR3 bases: TGCAGTGCCACCTACGAGCAGTACTTC. It yields the protein CSATYEQYF.

The genes are TRBV27 and TRBJ2-7, with D maybe TRBD2 (5 bases). The CDR3 has 14 amino acids. V lost 1 base and J 0 bases, leaving 7 bases between the germline ends. Per the germline V gene, CDR1 is MNHEY and CDR2 is SMNVEV (reference sequence). CDR3 loop: CASSLYGSSYEQYF. DNA for the CDR3: TGTGCCAGCAGTTTATATGGGAGCTCCTACGAGCAGTACTTC.

The chain is built from TRBV13 and TRBJ2-7; 9 bases align to TRBD1. CDR1 is PRHDT, CDR2 FYEKMQ, per germline (reference sequence). The CDR3 sequence is 14 residues long. Trimming cost V 1 base and J 7 bases; bases outside gene matches: 5. The CDR3 nucleotides read TGTGCCAGCAGCTTAGTGGGGACAGGGCGTGAGCAGTACTTC. Translation: CASSLVGTGREQYF.

About this clone: A read error may account for a junction end that differs from germline. This sequence joins TRBV18 and TRBJ1-2; TRBD1 aligns across 10 bases. The CDR3 contains 17 residues. CDR1 KGHSH and CDR2 LQKENI come from the germline V gene. CDR3 DNA sequence: TGTGCCAGCTCACCAGCATCGCCGGGACAGGGGAACTCTGGCTACACCTTC. As protein: CASSPASPGQGNSGYTF.

V gene TRBV5-1 combines with J gene TRBJ2-1; D is perhaps TRBD1 (6 bases). The germline V and J ends were trimmed by 4 bases and 3 bases, with 11 bases remaining between them. The CDR3 sequence is 14 residues long. CDR1 and CDR2 from the germline V gene are SGHRS and YFSETQ. CDR3 region: CASSAGQRYNEQFF. DNA of the CDR3: TGCGCCAGCAGCGCCGGACAGCGCTACAATGAGCAGTTCTTC.

This chain connects TRBV5-6 to TRBJ1-5, with D tentatively TRBD1 (5 bases). The CDR3 has 19 amino acids. Germline CDR1 is SGHDT and CDR2 is YYEEEE. The V end lost 1 base, the J end lost 2 bases, and 22 bases lay between the germline ends. CDR3 nucleotide sequence: TGTGCCAGCAGCTTGAGACCCGGGACTCTCCCCCGGGGCAATCAGCCCCAGCATTTT. Translating it yields CASSLRPGTLPRGNQPQHF.

V usage is TRBV5-1 and J usage is TRBJ2-7; perhaps TRBD2 as D (5 bases). V was cut by 0 bases and J by 5 bases, with 12 bases left in between. CDR1 and CDR2 from the germline V gene are SGHRS and YFSETQ. CDR3 length: 14 amino acids. CDR3 sequence reads: CASSLAGNPHEQYF. CDR3 nucleotides: TGCGCCAGCAGCTTGGCCGGGAACCCCCACGAGCAGTACTTC.

The V gene is TRBV6-5, the J gene TRBJ1-5; D call uncertain. The CDR3 runs to 15 residues. CDR1 is MNHEY, CDR2 SVGAGI, per germline. Trimming took off 2 bases at V and 1 base at J, with 9 bases between the two ends. CDR3 in DNA: TGTGCCAGCAGTTACGGGCAGGCGAGCAATCAGCCCCAGCATTTT. It is translated as CASSYGQASNQPQHF.

The rearrangement joins TRBV19 to TRBJ1-6; D is undetermined. The ends were cut back, 9 bases at V and 3 bases at J, with 15 bases in the middle. CDR3 length: 15 amino acids. Per the germline V gene, CDR1 is LNHDA and CDR2 is SQIVND (reference sequence). The DNA for the CDR3 is TGTGCCAGCCTTGGGCCCCTGGTCTATAATTCACCCCTCCACTTT. Protein sequence: CASLGPLVYNSPLHF.

V usage is TRBV6-5 and J usage is TRBJ2-4; D is possibly TRBD2 (6 bases). Germline assignment: CDR1 MNHEY and CDR2 SVGAGI. V lost 0 bases and J lost 8, with 14 bases in between. CDR3 length: 15 amino acids. In DNA, the CDR3 is TGTGCCAGCAGTTACTCAGGGCGGGGTTTGGACATTCAGTACTTC. This translates into CASSYSGRGLDIQYF.

The J gene is TRBJ2-2, the V gene TRBV6-5, with 7 bases aligning to TRBD2. This CDR3 is 13 amino acids long. V dropped 4 bases and J dropped 5; count of bases not matched to a gene: 1. Per germline, CDR1 MNHEY and CDR2 SVGAGI. The CDR3 sequence: CASSFSGTGELFF. CDR3 nucleotides: TGTGCCAGCAGTTTTAGCGGGACCGGGGAGCTGTTTTTT.

This chain uses TRBV19 with TRBJ1-2; D might be TRBD1 (5 bases). From germline, CDR1 is LNHDA and CDR2 SQIVND (reference sequence). The CDR3 has 14 amino acids. The V and J ends lost 3 bases and 0 bases respectively, with 8 bases between them. CDR3 loop: CASSMGGSNYGYTF. CDR3 DNA sequence: TGTGCCAGTAGTATGGGGGGTTCTAACTATGGCTACACCTTC. The full variable domain, in which reference TRBV19 and TRBJ1-2 provide the parts outside the CDR3, is DGGITQSPKYLFRKEGQNVTLSCEQNLNHDAMYWYRQDPGQGLRLIYYSQIVNDFQKGDIAEGYSVSREKKESFPLTVTSAQKNPTAFYLCASSMGGSNYGYTFGSGTRLTVV.

The rearrangement uses TRBV7-2 and TRBJ2-3; D is unresolved. The V gene's germline CDR1 is SGHTA and CDR2 FQGNSA. Trimming shortened V by 6 bases and J by 3 bases, and 7 bases separated the two germline ends. CDR3 size: 12 residues. CDR3 nucleotide sequence: TGTGCCAGCAGTCCCACTACAGATACGCAGTATTTT. It codes for CASSPTTDTQYF.

V and J are TRBV14 and TRBJ1-1; D is unclear. The length of the CDR3 is 12 residues. The germline gives CDR1 SGHDN, CDR2 FVKESK. V lost 4 bases, J lost 7 bases, and 10 bases lay in between. This CDR3 reads CASSPWSGEAFF. The CDR3 DNA sequence: TGTGCCAGCAGCCCGTGGTCGGGTGAAGCTTTCTTT.

This clone showed up just once. A read error may produce the germline difference seen at one junction end. This sequence joins TRBV13 and TRBJ1-1; D may be TRBD1 (6 bases). CDR3 size: 14 residues. Germline V gives CDR1 PRHDT, CDR2 FYEKMQ (reference sequence). Written as DNA, the CDR3 is TGTGCCAGCAGCTTAGGGGGTGGGGACACAGAAGCTTTCTTT. Its protein product is CASSLGGGDTEAFF.

The rearrangement links TRBV30 to TRBJ2-7; 9 bases are a match to TRBD1. Unmatched junction bases numbered 4, after V lost 5 bases and J lost 2 bases. The CDR3 contains 13 residues. The germline gives CDR1 GTSNPN, CDR2 SVGIG (reference sequence). This CDR3 is CAWGRTGAYEQYF. CDR3 DNA: TGTGCCTGGGGAAGGACAGGGGCCTACGAGCAGTACTTC.

The chain carries TRBV7-3 and TRBJ2-1; weak D call: TRBD1 (6 bases). With 4 bases removed from V and 0 bases from J, the gap between germline ends came to 16 bases. The CDR3 length is 17 residues. Germline CDR1 and CDR2: SGHTA and FQGTGA. The CDR3 is CASSSDRILSSYNEQFF. The DNA for the CDR3 is TGTGCCAGCAGCTCGGACAGAATTCTAAGCTCCTACAATGAGCAGTTCTTC.